A selection of T cell receptor beta chains follows, all from one sample in a study of breast tumors, draining lymph nodes, adjacent tissues. Each CDR3 protein gets one entry after TCRdb re-called the multiplex PCR reads with MiXCR. The profile shows 180,000 or so distinct CDR3 sequences, roughly 29% of them singletons. Sequencing used axillary lymph node tissue. The receptors shown here come from a female donor with breast cancer. Some clones in this sample may be carry-over from other donors' samples. Each CDR3 is given with its conserved first and last residue. Each record gives: clone size, D gene, V gene, J gene, CDR3 protein, CDR3 DNA. D genes are given only for firm matches. Where a row states a size, it is once, few, many or the class of an expanded clone; other rows omit it.

clone size: few; D gene: TRBD1; V gene: TRBV18; J gene: TRBJ2-6; CDR3 protein: CASPTGVPGANVLTF; CDR3 DNA: TGTGCCAGCCCGACAGGGGTGCCTGGGGCCAACGTCCTGACTTTC
clone size: NA; D gene: NA; V gene: TRBV15; J gene: TRBJ1-4; CDR3 protein: CATSIHGGWDEKLFF; CDR3 DNA: TGTGCCACCAGCATTCACGGAGGCTGGGATGAAAAACTGTTTTTT
clone size: NA; D gene: NA; V gene: TRBV7-2; J gene: TRBJ1-5; CDR3 protein: CASSLGVDETQHF; CDR3 DNA: TGTGCCAGCAGCTTAGGGGTCGACGAGACCCAGCATTTT
clone size: few; D gene: TRBD2; V gene: TRBV6-5; J gene: TRBJ2-2; CDR3 protein: CASSHSGVGLAGDTGELFF; CDR3 DNA: TGTGCCAGCAGTCACTCGGGTGTAGGACTAGCGGGAGACACCGGGGAGCTGTTTTTT
clone size: NA; D gene: NA; V gene: TRBV5-1; J gene: TRBJ2-1; CDR3 protein: CASSPWTAGNEQFF; CDR3 DNA: TGCGCCAGCAGCCCCTGGACGGCGGGTAATGAGCAGTTCTTC
clone size: few; D gene: NA; V gene: TRBV6-6; J gene: TRBJ2-3; CDR3 protein: CASSHSDKGTDTQYF; CDR3 DNA: TGTGCCAGCAGTCACTCGGACAAGGGCACAGATACGCAGTATTTT
clone size: many; D gene: NA; V gene: TRBV7-9; J gene: TRBJ2-1; CDR3 protein: CASSSPDFYNEQFF; CDR3 DNA: TGTGCCAGCAGCTCACCGGACTTTTACAATGAGCAGTTCTTC
clone size: many; D gene: NA; V gene: TRBV7-6; J gene: TRBJ2-7; CDR3 protein: CASSLEGGPFSYEQYF; CDR3 DNA: TGTGCCAGCAGCTTAGAGGGGGGACCCTTCTCCTACGAGCAGTACTTC
clone size: NA; D gene: NA; V gene: TRBV5-5; J gene: TRBJ2-2; CDR3 protein: CASSLKPGSDPGELFF; CDR3 DNA: TGCGCCAGCAGCTTGAAACCGGGCTCCGACCCCGGGGAGCTGTTTTTT
clone size: NA; D gene: TRBD1; V gene: TRBV29-1; J gene: TRBJ1-1; CDR3 protein: CSAKTGEQMNTEAFF; CDR3 DNA: TGCAGCGCTAAAACAGGGGAGCAGATGAACACTGAAGCTTTCTTT
clone size: many; D gene: NA; V gene: TRBV4-1; J gene: TRBJ2-7; CDR3 protein: CASSQQATYEQYF; CDR3 DNA: TGCGCCAGCAGCCAACAAGCTACTTACGAGCAGTACTTC
clone size: few; D gene: TRBD2; V gene: TRBV5-8; J gene: TRBJ2-1; CDR3 protein: CANGLAGPYNEQFF; CDR3 DNA: TGTGCCAATGGGTTAGCGGGACCGTACAATGAGCAGTTCTTC
clone size: NA; D gene: NA; V gene: TRBV10-3; J gene: TRBJ1-2; CDR3 protein: CAINDFSSGHTF; CDR3 DNA: TGTGCCATCAACGATTTCAGTAGTGGTCACACCTTC
clone size: once; D gene: TRBD2; V gene: TRBV10-3; J gene: TRBJ2-1; CDR3 protein: CAISAFSGVYNEQFF; CDR3 DNA: TGTGCCATCAGTGCCTTTAGCGGGGTTTACAATGAGCAGTTCTTC
clone size: NA; D gene: NA; V gene: TRBV6-5; J gene: TRBJ2-1; CDR3 protein: CASSYSSAPGLRNEQFF; CDR3 DNA: TGTGCCAGCAGTTACTCATCGGCCCCCGGACTACGCAATGAGCAGTTCTTC
clone size: many; D gene: NA; V gene: TRBV7-3; J gene: TRBJ2-2; CDR3 protein: CASSSDPGRDELFF; CDR3 DNA: TGTGCCAGCAGCTCAGACCCGGGGCGGGATGAGCTGTTTTTT
clone size: few; D gene: NA; V gene: TRBV6-5; J gene: TRBJ1-5; CDR3 protein: CASSYSEAYSNQPQHF; CDR3 DNA: TGTGCCAGCAGTTACTCGGAAGCTTATAGCAATCAGCCCCAGCATTTT
clone size: NA; D gene: NA; V gene: TRBV28; J gene: TRBJ1-1; CDR3 protein: CASSLVGETEAFF; CDR3 DNA: TGTGCCAGCAGTTTGGTGGGAGAAACTGAAGCTTTCTTT
clone size: many; D gene: NA; V gene: TRBV20-1; J gene: TRBJ1-2; CDR3 protein: CSASQGLNLGYTF; CDR3 DNA: TGCAGTGCTAGCCAGGGACTGAACCTGGGCTACACCTTC
clone size: many; D gene: NA; V gene: TRBV4-1; J gene: TRBJ2-3; CDR3 protein: CASSPRTTTFPTDTQYF; CDR3 DNA: TGCGCCAGCAGCCCCCGGACTACCACTTTTCCCACAGATACGCAGTATTTT
clone size: NA; D gene: TRBD1; V gene: TRBV7-6; J gene: TRBJ2-6; CDR3 protein: CASSPGQGRTEAF; CDR3 DNA: TGTGCCAGCAGCCCGGGACAGGGCCGCACTGAAGCTTTC
clone size: many; D gene: TRBD1; V gene: TRBV4-1; J gene: TRBJ2-7; CDR3 protein: CASSQIRDSSYEQYF; CDR3 DNA: TGCGCCAGCAGCCAAATTCGGGACAGCTCCTACGAGCAGTACTTC
clone size: NA; D gene: TRBD2; V gene: TRBV28; J gene: TRBJ2-5; CDR3 protein: CASSLPLAGLETQYF; CDR3 DNA: TGTGCCAGCAGTTTACCCCTAGCGGGATTGGAGACCCAGTACTTC
clone size: NA; D gene: TRBD2; V gene: TRBV7-9; J gene: TRBJ2-3; CDR3 protein: CASSLSLAGGGTDPQYF; CDR3 DNA: TGTGCCAGCAGCTTATCTCTAGCGGGAGGGGGCACAGATCCGCAGTATTTT
clone size: NA; D gene: NA; V gene: TRBV7-8; J gene: TRBJ2-1; CDR3 protein: CASSLRLDSQGGSSYAFF; CDR3 DNA: TGTGCCAGCAGCCTCCGACTGGACAGCCAGGGCGGGAGTTCCTACGCGTTCTTC
clone size: NA; D gene: TRBD2; V gene: TRBV10-2; J gene: TRBJ2-5; CDR3 protein: CARLAGFMETQYF; CDR3 DNA: TGCGCCCGACTAGCGGGGTTTATGGAGACCCAGTACTTC
clone size: NA; D gene: NA; V gene: TRBV11-1; J gene: TRBJ2-5; CDR3 protein: CASSSGVRDRQLTQYF; CDR3 DNA: TGTGCCAGCAGTTCCGGGGTGCGGGACCGTCAATTGACCCAGTACTTC
clone size: many; D gene: NA; V gene: TRBV2; J gene: TRBJ2-5; CDR3 protein: CASSAGTQTQYF; CDR3 DNA: TGTGCCAGCAGCGCCGGGACACAGACCCAGTACTTC
clone size: NA; D gene: NA; V gene: TRBV28; J gene: TRBJ2-3; CDR3 protein: CASSRADTQYF; CDR3 DNA: TGTGCCAGTTCTCGGGCAGATACGCAGTATTTT
clone size: few; D gene: NA; V gene: TRBV6-2/TRBV6-3; J gene: TRBJ2-1; CDR3 protein: CASSYEGGPGVGYNEQFF; CDR3 DNA: TGTGCCAGCAGTTACGAGGGAGGCCCAGGGGTGGGTTACAATGAGCAGTTCTTC
clone size: many; D gene: TRBD1; V gene: TRBV11-3; J gene: TRBJ2-5; CDR3 protein: CASSAGQGYSSETQYF; CDR3 DNA: TGTGCCAGCAGCGCGGGACAGGGGTATTCTTCGGAGACCCAGTACTTC
clone size: many; D gene: TRBD2; V gene: TRBV12-3/TRBV12-4; J gene: TRBJ2-3; CDR3 protein: CASSSTLLAGGDTQYF; CDR3 DNA: TGTGCCAGCTCCTCGACCTTACTAGCGGGGGGGGATACGCAGTATTTT
clone size: many; D gene: TRBD1; V gene: TRBV28; J gene: TRBJ1-5; CDR3 protein: CASSLGNRGHQPQHF; CDR3 DNA: TGTGCCAGCAGTTTGGGGAACAGGGGTCATCAGCCCCAGCATTTT
clone size: many; D gene: NA; V gene: TRBV11-2; J gene: TRBJ2-3; CDR3 protein: CASSLEGRYTDTQYF; CDR3 DNA: TGTGCCAGCAGCTTAGAGGGGCGGTACACAGATACGCAGTATTTT
clone size: NA; D gene: NA; V gene: TRBV5-5; J gene: TRBJ2-4; CDR3 protein: CASSLVVGLAKNIQYF; CDR3 DNA: TGTGCCAGCAGCCTGGTTGTGGGTTTAGCCAAAAACATTCAGTACTTC
clone size: many; D gene: NA; V gene: TRBV20-1; J gene: TRBJ1-2; CDR3 protein: CSAPQDSRNGYTF; CDR3 DNA: TGCAGTGCTCCTCAGGACTCCAGGAATGGCTACACCTTC
clone size: many; D gene: NA; V gene: TRBV7-9; J gene: TRBJ2-1; CDR3 protein: CASSSETDYNEQFF; CDR3 DNA: TGTGCCAGCAGCTCTGAGACAGACTACAATGAGCAGTTCTTC
clone size: many; D gene: NA; V gene: TRBV18; J gene: TRBJ2-7; CDR3 protein: CASSPLGTAVDEQYF; CDR3 DNA: TGTGCCAGCTCACCACTAGGAACAGCCGTAGACGAGCAGTACTTC
clone size: many; D gene: NA; V gene: TRBV6-5; J gene: TRBJ1-5; CDR3 protein: CARPPGSPQPQHF; CDR3 DNA: TGTGCCAGGCCGCCAGGGAGCCCCCAGCCCCAGCATTTT
clone size: many; D gene: NA; V gene: TRBV30; J gene: TRBJ1-5; CDR3 protein: CACSRGNGQPQHF; CDR3 DNA: TGTGCCTGCTCAAGGGGAAACGGGCAGCCCCAGCATTTT
clone size: NA; D gene: NA; V gene: TRBV2; J gene: TRBJ1-3; CDR3 protein: CASSTRDRSSGNTIYF; CDR3 DNA: TGTGCCAGCAGCACTCGAGACAGGTCCTCTGGAAACACCATATATTTT
clone size: many; D gene: NA; V gene: TRBV4-1; J gene: TRBJ2-5; CDR3 protein: CASSQGHSGQETQYF; CDR3 DNA: TGCGCCAGCAGCCAAGGTCACAGCGGCCAAGAGACCCAGTACTTC
clone size: many; D gene: TRBD2; V gene: TRBV20-1; J gene: TRBJ2-2; CDR3 protein: CSAYSGRAGTGELFF; CDR3 DNA: TGCAGTGCTTATAGCGGGAGGGCCGGCACCGGGGAGCTGTTTTTT
clone size: many; D gene: NA; V gene: TRBV20-1; J gene: TRBJ1-6; CDR3 protein: CSARDYGPVGYNSPLHF; CDR3 DNA: TGCAGTGCTAGAGATTACGGCCCAGTGGGCTATAATTCACCCCTCCACTTT
clone size: many; D gene: NA; V gene: TRBV3-1; J gene: TRBJ1-2; CDR3 protein: CASSRGGVSYGYTF; CDR3 DNA: TGTGCCAGCAGCCGAGGAGGGGTTAGCTATGGCTACACCTTC
clone size: NA; D gene: TRBD2; V gene: TRBV11-2; J gene: TRBJ2-7; CDR3 protein: CASSLGGTTGYEQYF; CDR3 DNA: TGTGCCAGCAGCTTAGGGGGGACTACCGGCTACGAGCAGTACTTC